Listed here are 5 T cell receptor beta chains from one sample, sequenced in a study of blood T cell repertoires in COVID-19. Profiling relied on immunoSEQ multiplex PCR, and the TCRdb table lists in-frame clones only, not all of them. The sample carries around 100,000 clones, roughly 82% recorded once. Material for sequencing was peripheral blood. The source of these receptors is a man between 60 and 75 years old with acute or convalescent COVID-19.

On this clone: One end of the junction is discordant with germline, which a read error may explain. This chain links TRBV5-5 with TRBJ2-1; weak D call: TRBD2 (6 bases). Germline V CDR1 and CDR2: SGHKS, YYEKEE (reference sequence). The CDR3 sequence is 15 residues long. The CDR3 protein is CASSLASSGYSEQFF. CDR3 DNA sequence: TGTGCCAGCAGCTTGGCTTCCAGCGGGTACAGTGAGCAGTTCTTC.

The chain carries TRBV7-2 and TRBJ2-7; 11 positions agree with TRBD2. Germline lookup yields CDR1 SGHTA and CDR2 FQGNSA. The CDR3 is 14 residues long. V shed 1 base and J 5 bases; nucleotides not matched to a gene: 1. Here the CDR3 reads CASSLVAGGNEQYF. Here the CDR3 DNA reads TGTGCCAGCAGCTTAGTAGCGGGAGGGAACGAGCAGTACTTC.

The rearrangement joins TRBV19 to TRBJ1-1, with 9 bases matching TRBD1. The germline V gene encodes CDR1 LNHDA and CDR2 SQIVND (reference sequence). The CDR3 is 17 residues long. With 5 bases clipped from V and 0 bases from J, the junction kept 10 bases outside the gene matches. The CDR3 reads CASSPLGQGQMNTEAFF. The CDR3 DNA sequence: TGTGCCAGTAGTCCACTGGGACAGGGTCAAATGAACACTGAAGCTTTCTTT.

The chain joins TRBV2 to TRBJ2-3, with 8 nucleotides matching TRBD1. The CDR3 totals 16 residues. Germline CDR1 reads SNHLY; CDR2 reads FYNNEI. V lost 6 bases to trimming and J lost 4 bases; unmatched junction nucleotides: 12. CDR3 nucleotides: TGTGCCAGCAGCCCTCGCGCAGGGGGCGCCTCAGATACGCAGTATTTT. Amino acid sequence: CASSPRAGGASDTQYF. The entire variable domain, with the rest obtained from reference TRBV2 and TRBJ2-3, is as follows: EPEVTQTPSHQVTQMGQEVILRCVPISNHLYFYWYRQILGQKVEFLVSFYNNEISEKSEIFDDQFSVERPDGSNFTLKIRSTKLEDSAMYFCASSPRAGGASDTQYFGPGTRLTVL.

V usage is TRBV7-8 and J usage is TRBJ1-5; D ambiguous. The CDR3 contains 12 residues. V was shortened by 5 bases and J by 3 bases, with 5 bases between the two germline ends. The germline gives CDR1 SGHVS, CDR2 FQNEAQ. DNA of the CDR3: TGTGCCAGCAGCCCTTACAATCAGCCCCAGCATTTT. It yields the protein CASSPYNQPQHF.